A single sample gave rise to the 10 T cell receptor beta chains below, sequenced in a study of beta chain features in type 1 diabetes. Study-wide findings and caveats: For Type 1 diabetes patients, all four CD4+ subsets carried TCRB CDR3s that were moderately but significantly shorter.

As every portion of the isolated RNA was reverse transcribed, the sequencing read expressed TCRB transcripts. Repertoires were generated with immunoSEQ multiplex PCR, while TCRdb's copy carries only in-frame clones and drops some. The sample carries a few hundred thousand clones, roughly 16% recorded once. These receptors lack a known antigen. Specimen: naive CD4+ T cells from blood. These receptors all stem from a man under 40 with type 1 diabetes.

The genes are TRBV9 and TRBJ2-1, with 13 bases lining up with TRBD2. V dropped 4 bases and J dropped 3; count of bases not matched to a gene: 7. The CDR3 sequence is 17 residues long. Germline V gene lookup returns CDR1 SGDLS and CDR2 YYNGEE. The CDR3 reads CASSPGLAGTLYNEQFF. The CDR3 DNA reads as TGTGCCAGCAGCCCGGGACTAGCGGGGACACTCTACAATGAGCAGTTCTTC.

The chain recombines TRBV28 with TRBJ2-1; D is unresolved. The CDR3 loop spans 14 amino acids. CDR1 and CDR2 (germline): MDHEN, SYDVKM. V was clipped by 7 bases and J by 7 bases, with 17 bases between them. CDR3 nucleotides: TGTGCCAGCACTGCTCCAGGACCGCGGAATGAGCAGTTCTTC. Translated: CASTAPGPRNEQFF.

This clone was detected a few times. This chain joins TRBV13 and TRBJ2-3; D is possibly TRBD2 (5 bases). The germline V gene encodes CDR1 PRHDT and CDR2 FYEKMQ (reference sequence). The V end was cut by 3 bases, the J end by 0 bases, with 10 bases between. The CDR3 runs to 15 residues. DNA for the CDR3: TGTGCCAGCAGCTTCCTGACGGGGAGCACAGATACGCAGTATTTT. It encodes CASSFLTGSTDTQYF.

The chain couples TRBV29-1 to TRBJ1-5; TRBD1 is a possible D gene (5 bases). V was pared by 1 base and J by 0 bases, with 13 bases between. CDR1 and CDR2 from the germline V gene are SQVTM and ANQGSEA. There are 16 residues in the CDR3. The CDR3: CSVEAFRDHSNQPQHF. The CDR3 nucleotides are TGCAGCGTTGAAGCTTTCAGGGACCATAGCAATCAGCCCCAGCATTTT.

This chain connects TRBV7-2 to TRBJ2-1; D remains ambiguous. The CDR3 extends over 12 amino acids. Looked up from germline, CDR1 is SGHTA and CDR2 is FQGNSA. Trimming took 8 bases from V and 5 from J, leaving 10 bases between them. For the CDR3, the DNA is TGTGCCAGCGGAAAAACTAACAATGAGCAGTTCTTC. It translates to CASGKTNNEQFF.

This clone has just one count. V usage is TRBV4-3 and J usage is TRBJ2-1, with D tentatively TRBD2 (6 bases). This CDR3 has 20 residues. Germline CDR1 and CDR2: LGHNA and YSLEER. The ends were cut back, 1 base at V and 2 bases at J, with 24 bases in the middle. Here the CDR3 reads CASSQVGLGSGAGAYNEQFF. The CDR3 bases are TGCGCCAGCAGCCAAGTCGGGTTAGGCTCAGGAGCGGGCGCCTACAATGAGCAGTTCTTC.

This clone appeared a few times. The chain carries TRBV29-1 and TRBJ2-7; TRBD2 matches 8 bases. Looked up from germline, CDR1 is SQVTM and CDR2 is ANQGSEA. This CDR3 has 14 residues. V lost 4 bases to trimming and J lost 2 bases; unmatched junction nucleotides: 7. CDR3 region: CSVGAGVGPYEQYF. Written as DNA, the CDR3 is TGCAGCGTTGGAGCGGGAGTAGGCCCCTACGAGCAGTACTTC.

This clone has more than one count but fewer than ten. This chain joins TRBV30 and TRBJ2-1, with 11 bases that match TRBD2. The junction had 6 bases not matched to a gene; V was cut back by 4 bases and J by 4 bases. The CDR3 loop spans 15 amino acids. Germline V gene data show CDR1 as GTSNPN and CDR2 as SVGIG (reference sequence). The CDR3: CAWTSGRKPYNEQFF. Written as DNA, the CDR3 is TGTGCCTGGACTAGCGGGAGGAAACCATACAATGAGCAGTTCTTC.

This clone was seen a single time. This chain joins TRBV14 and TRBJ1-2; D gene uncertain. This CDR3 has 13 amino acids. Germline CDR1 and CDR2: SGHDN and FVKESK. V lost 0 bases, J lost 5 bases, and 7 bases lay in between. Here the CDR3 reads CASSQDGYYGYTF. The CDR3 nucleotides are TGTGCCAGCAGCCAAGACGGGTATTATGGCTACACCTTC. The full variable domain, in which reference TRBV14 and TRBJ1-2 provide the parts outside the CDR3, is EAGVTQFPSHSVIEKGQTVTLRCDPISGHDNLYWYRRVMGKEIKFLLHFVKESKQDESGMPNNRFLAERTGGTYSTLKVQPAELEDSGVYFCASSQDGYYGYTFGSGTRLTVV.

The chain couples TRBV28 to TRBJ2-3; weak D call: TRBD1 (6 bases). This CDR3 comprises 15 residues. Germline V gene lookup returns CDR1 MDHEN and CDR2 SYDVKM. Trimming stripped 4 bases from V and 3 bases from J, with 14 bases between. CDR3 residues: CASSSWTATTDTQYF. DNA of the CDR3: TGTGCCAGCAGTTCATGGACAGCTACGACAGATACGCAGTATTTT.